This T cell receptor (beta chain) was identified in a study of Graves' ophthalmopathy and Graves' hyperthyroidism. Moderate-to-severe activity, CAS ≥3, NOSPECS ≥4 and a duration under 3 months were seen in donors with ophthalmopathy. The length of the CDR3 is 15 residues. Germline V gives CDR1 SGHTA, CDR2 FQGNSA. V lost 5 bases, J lost 1 base, and 11 bases lay in between. The study, taken as a whole, reports: Detected in blood as well were most expanded thyroid clonotypes with frequency above 0.001.

Investigators amplified TCR beta CDR3 regions from RNA transcripts. Second-round multiplex PCR followed a first-round RT-PCR using HTBI primers. TCRdb recomputed calls from the multiplex PCR reads with MiXCR, one row per CDR3 protein. The repertoire holds fewer than 600,000 distinct CDR3 sequences, with around an eighth as singletons. This clonotype was counted at least ten times. Its antigen is undetermined. This receptor was taken from a woman in her 30s with Graves' ophthalmopathy. Sequenced sample: blood. The chain recombines TRBV7-2 with TRBJ2-2; D is ambiguous. The CDR3 region has the DNA TGTGCCAGCAGCCCCCAACAGAGGAACACCGGGGAGCTGTTTTTT. Encoded protein: CASSPQQRNTGELFF.